The rows below give T cell receptor beta chains drawn from one sample of a study of beta chain features in type 1 diabetes. Profiled with immunoSEQ multiplex PCR; TCRdb holds only in-frame clones, not every one. The table has some 150,000 clones, 10% to 15% seen once. Sequencing was performed on central memory CD4+ T cells from blood. Receptors were obtained from a man in his late teens or twenties with type 1 diabetes. Both conserved end residues are part of each CDR3. D genes are given only for firm matches. Part of the rows lack a size; the others show once, few, many or a class for expanded clones.

d_call: NA; cdr3_length: 12; clone_size: few; v_call: TRBV9; j_call: TRBJ2-3; cdr3_nt: TGTGCCAGCAGCGCCCAATCAGATACGCAGTATTTT; cdr3_aa: CASSAQSDTQYF
d_call: NA; cdr3_length: 12; clone_size: NA; v_call: TRBV7-2; j_call: TRBJ1-3; cdr3_nt: TGTGCCAGCAACCGCGTTGGAAACACCATATATTTT; cdr3_aa: CASNRVGNTIYF
d_call: TRBD1; cdr3_length: 15; clone_size: few; v_call: TRBV4-2; j_call: TRBJ2-7; cdr3_nt: TGTGCCAGCAGCCAAGAGGGGACAGCTTCCTACGAGCAGTACTTC; cdr3_aa: CASSQEGTASYEQYF
d_call: NA; cdr3_length: 15; clone_size: NA; v_call: TRBV9; j_call: TRBJ2-3; cdr3_nt: TGTGCCAGCAGCTCCGAGCCGGGGCGCACAGATACGCAGTATTTT; cdr3_aa: CASSSEPGRTDTQYF
d_call: TRBD1; cdr3_length: 12; clone_size: NA; v_call: TRBV6-1; j_call: TRBJ2-7; cdr3_nt: TGTGCCAGCAGGACAGGGGGCCACGAGCAGTACTTC; cdr3_aa: CASRTGGHEQYF
d_call: NA; cdr3_length: 13; clone_size: NA; v_call: TRBV19; j_call: TRBJ2-2; cdr3_nt: TGTGCCAGTAGTACGGGCATCACCGGGGAGCTGTTTTTT; cdr3_aa: CASSTGITGELFF
d_call: NA; cdr3_length: 14; clone_size: NA; v_call: TRBV29-1; j_call: TRBJ1-5; cdr3_nt: TGCAGCGTTGAGAAAGCGGGGAACAATCAGCCCCAGCATTTT; cdr3_aa: CSVEKAGNNQPQHF
d_call: NA; cdr3_length: 13; clone_size: NA; v_call: TRBV7-3; j_call: TRBJ2-1; cdr3_nt: TGTGCCAGCAGCGCAAACAGGGTCGGAGAGCAGTTCTTC; cdr3_aa: CASSANRVGEQFF
d_call: NA; cdr3_length: 16; clone_size: many; v_call: TRBV18; j_call: TRBJ1-1; cdr3_nt: TGTGCCAGCTCACCAGGGTATCAAGTCAAGAACACTGAAGCTTTCTTT; cdr3_aa: CASSPGYQVKNTEAFF
d_call: NA; cdr3_length: 16; clone_size: NA; v_call: TRBV7-9; j_call: TRBJ1-4; cdr3_nt: TGTGCCAGCAGCCCCTGGGACCGGGGAGATGAAGAAAAACTGTTTTTT; cdr3_aa: CASSPWDRGDEEKLFF
d_call: NA; cdr3_length: 15; clone_size: few; v_call: TRBV4-1; j_call: TRBJ2-3; cdr3_nt: TGCGCCAGCAGCCAAGATCGATCCGCGTCCGATACGCAGTATTTT; cdr3_aa: CASSQDRSASDTQYF
d_call: TRBD1; cdr3_length: 14; clone_size: few; v_call: TRBV7-9; j_call: TRBJ2-7; cdr3_nt: TGTGCCAGCAGACCCGGACAGGGCACCTACGAGCAGTACTTC; cdr3_aa: CASRPGQGTYEQYF
d_call: TRBD1; cdr3_length: 12; clone_size: NA; v_call: TRBV28; j_call: TRBJ2-7; cdr3_nt: TGTGCCAGCAGGACCCCGACAGGGGAGCAGTACTTC; cdr3_aa: CASRTPTGEQYF
d_call: NA; cdr3_length: 16; clone_size: few; v_call: TRBV21-1; j_call: TRBJ1-2; cdr3_nt: TGTGCCAACAACTATGAGGTACAGGTGAAAATCCATGGCTACACCTTC; cdr3_aa: CANNYEVQVKIHGYTF
d_call: NA; cdr3_length: 17; clone_size: NA; v_call: TRBV27; j_call: TRBJ2-7; cdr3_nt: TGTGCCAGCAGTCCACCCCTGGGCAGCGAACACTCCTACGAGCAGTACTTC; cdr3_aa: CASSPPLGSEHSYEQYF
d_call: TRBD1; cdr3_length: 19; clone_size: NA; v_call: TRBV5-1; j_call: TRBJ1-6; cdr3_nt: TGCGCCAGCAGCTTGACCGAGACAGGGATTCGAGTGGGGGGTACACCCCTCCACTTT; cdr3_aa: CASSLTETGIRVGGTPLHF
d_call: NA; cdr3_length: 12; clone_size: few; v_call: TRBV19; j_call: TRBJ1-2; cdr3_nt: TGTGCCAGTAGTATGGAAAACTATGGCTACACCTTC; cdr3_aa: CASSMENYGYTF
d_call: TRBD1; cdr3_length: 15; clone_size: few; v_call: TRBV6-5; j_call: TRBJ1-3; cdr3_nt: TGTGCCAGCAGACGGGACAGCGGCTCTGGAAACACCATATATTTT; cdr3_aa: CASRRDSGSGNTIYF
d_call: NA; cdr3_length: 14; clone_size: few; v_call: TRBV28; j_call: TRBJ1-2; cdr3_nt: TGTGCCACCCACCCAGGCAGGGTCCACTATGGCTACACCTTC; cdr3_aa: CATHPGRVHYGYTF
d_call: NA; cdr3_length: 17; clone_size: NA; v_call: TRBV7-2; j_call: TRBJ1-5; cdr3_nt: TGTGCCAGCAGCTCCCTGGCAGGGATGGTGAGCAATCAGCCCCAGCATTTT; cdr3_aa: CASSSLAGMVSNQPQHF
d_call: NA; cdr3_length: 13; clone_size: few; v_call: TRBV5-1; j_call: TRBJ2-1; cdr3_nt: TGCGCCAGCAGCTCGACTAGGGGTAATGAGCAGTTCTTC; cdr3_aa: CASSSTRGNEQFF
d_call: TRBD2; cdr3_length: 17; clone_size: few; v_call: TRBV7-2; j_call: TRBJ2-4; cdr3_nt: TGTGCCAGCAGCTTCGACAGCGCGGGGGGGCGGCAAAACATTCAGTACTTC; cdr3_aa: CASSFDSAGGRQNIQYF
d_call: NA; cdr3_length: 15; clone_size: NA; v_call: TRBV4-2; j_call: TRBJ2-5; cdr3_nt: TGTGCCAGCACCCCTGGTGGGGGTATCGGGGAGACCCAGTACTTC; cdr3_aa: CASTPGGGIGETQYF
d_call: NA; cdr3_length: 14; clone_size: NA; v_call: TRBV7-9; j_call: TRBJ1-1; cdr3_nt: TGTGCCAGCAAGGGAGGGCAGGCGCACGGTGAAGCTTTCTTT; cdr3_aa: CASKGGQAHGEAFF
d_call: NA; cdr3_length: 15; clone_size: few; v_call: TRBV28; j_call: TRBJ1-1; cdr3_nt: TGTGCCAGCAGTCCACCGGAGTCCATGAACACTGAAGCTTTCTTT; cdr3_aa: CASSPPESMNTEAFF
d_call: NA; cdr3_length: 12; clone_size: NA; v_call: TRBV5-1; j_call: TRBJ2-5; cdr3_nt: TGCGCCAGCAGTTCACAGACGGAGACCCAGTACTTC; cdr3_aa: CASSSQTETQYF
d_call: NA; cdr3_length: 13; clone_size: few; v_call: TRBV5-1; j_call: TRBJ2-3; cdr3_nt: TGCGCCAGCAGCCTCCCCCAGGACACGGGGCAGTATTTT; cdr3_aa: CASSLPQDTGQYF
d_call: NA; cdr3_length: 14; clone_size: NA; v_call: TRBV7-6; j_call: TRBJ2-3; cdr3_nt: TGTGCCAGCAGCTTAGTGGGGGGCGCAGATACGCAGTATTTT; cdr3_aa: CASSLVGGADTQYF
d_call: TRBD1; cdr3_length: 15; clone_size: NA; v_call: TRBV4-1; j_call: TRBJ1-4; cdr3_nt: TGCGCCAGCAGCCCGGCCGGGACAGGGGATGAAAAACTGTTTTTT; cdr3_aa: CASSPAGTGDEKLFF
d_call: TRBD1; cdr3_length: 15; clone_size: few; v_call: TRBV5-1; j_call: TRBJ1-5; cdr3_nt: TGCGCCAGCAGCTTGGGACAGGGGATCAATCAGCCCCAGCATTTT; cdr3_aa: CASSLGQGINQPQHF
d_call: TRBD1; cdr3_length: 14; clone_size: NA; v_call: TRBV5-5; j_call: TRBJ1-5; cdr3_nt: TGTGCCAGCAGTTCGGGACAGGGTCATCAGCCCCAGCATTTT; cdr3_aa: CASSSGQGHQPQHF
d_call: NA; cdr3_length: 14; clone_size: NA; v_call: TRBV13; j_call: TRBJ1-5; cdr3_nt: TGTGCCAGCAGCCCGGGACGGCTCAATCAGCCCCAGCATTTT; cdr3_aa: CASSPGRLNQPQHF
d_call: TRBD1; cdr3_length: 13; clone_size: few; v_call: TRBV29-1; j_call: TRBJ2-7; cdr3_nt: TGCAGCCTTGCGTACAGGGGTCCCTACGAGCAGTACTTC; cdr3_aa: CSLAYRGPYEQYF
d_call: NA; cdr3_length: 14; clone_size: few; v_call: TRBV6-5; j_call: TRBJ1-4; cdr3_nt: TGTGCCAGCAGTTACTCGGGGACTAATGAAAAACTGTTTTTT; cdr3_aa: CASSYSGTNEKLFF
d_call: NA; cdr3_length: 15; clone_size: NA; v_call: TRBV28; j_call: TRBJ1-1; cdr3_nt: TGTGCCAGCAGGGATGGGGACAACTTGAACACTGAAGCTTTCTTT; cdr3_aa: CASRDGDNLNTEAFF
d_call: NA; cdr3_length: 14; clone_size: NA; v_call: TRBV29-1; j_call: TRBJ2-7; cdr3_nt: TGCAGCGTTGACCTAACCGGGGGCGTCCACGAGCAGTACTTC; cdr3_aa: CSVDLTGGVHEQYF
d_call: TRBD1; cdr3_length: 15; clone_size: few; v_call: TRBV9; j_call: TRBJ1-1; cdr3_nt: TGTGCCAGCAGCGCCCAACAGGGGGCTTGGACTGAAGCTTTCTTT; cdr3_aa: CASSAQQGAWTEAFF
d_call: TRBD2; cdr3_length: 15; clone_size: few; v_call: TRBV11-2; j_call: TRBJ2-2; cdr3_nt: TGTGCCAGCAGCTTGGTCGCGGGAGGTACCGGGGAGCTGTTTTTT; cdr3_aa: CASSLVAGGTGELFF
d_call: NA; cdr3_length: 13; clone_size: few; v_call: TRBV27; j_call: TRBJ1-2; cdr3_nt: TGTGCCAGCAGTTCGGGCGGTAGTAATGGCTACACCTTC; cdr3_aa: CASSSGGSNGYTF
d_call: NA; cdr3_length: 15; clone_size: few; v_call: TRBV4-1; j_call: TRBJ1-1; cdr3_nt: TGCGCCAGCAGCCAAGATACGGGGGTGGGCACTGAAGCTTTCTTT; cdr3_aa: CASSQDTGVGTEAFF
d_call: TRBD1; cdr3_length: 17; clone_size: few; v_call: TRBV7-8; j_call: TRBJ1-6; cdr3_nt: TGTGCCAGCAGCTTAGGAGGGGACAGCTCCTATAATTCACCCCTCCACTTT; cdr3_aa: CASSLGGDSSYNSPLHF
d_call: NA; cdr3_length: 14; clone_size: NA; v_call: TRBV14; j_call: TRBJ1-1; cdr3_nt: TGTGCCAGCGGCCCCGGGAACCCTCGGGGTGAAGCTTTCTTT; cdr3_aa: CASGPGNPRGEAFF
d_call: TRBD1; cdr3_length: 13; clone_size: NA; v_call: TRBV6-5; j_call: TRBJ2-7; cdr3_nt: TGTGCCAGCAGCTCGGGACAGACCTACGAGCAGTACTTC; cdr3_aa: CASSSGQTYEQYF
d_call: NA; cdr3_length: 12; clone_size: few; v_call: TRBV30; j_call: TRBJ2-7; cdr3_nt: TGTGCCTGGAGCAGTGACTCCTACGAGCAGTACTTC; cdr3_aa: CAWSSDSYEQYF
d_call: NA; cdr3_length: 14; clone_size: few; v_call: TRBV6-5; j_call: TRBJ1-4; cdr3_nt: TGTGCCAGCAGTTACTCGGGCACTAATGAAAAACTGTTTTTT; cdr3_aa: CASSYSGTNEKLFF